This T cell receptor beta chain derives from a study of response to subunit inactivated influenza vaccine. TCRdb reprocessed the RT-PCR reads via MiXCR and lists one record per CDR3 protein. The repertoire holds about 540,000 distinct CDR3 sequences, with approximately 24% as singletons. This clonotype has at least ten counts. CDR1 is LGHDT, CDR2 YNNKEL, per germline (reference sequence). The CDR3 contains 12 residues. Between the trimmed V and J ends, which lost 1 base and 6 bases, there was a span of 7 bases. The same data also went into a second study, on T cells expressing NK-cell markers. From that second work: The authors made TCR beta cDNA libraries by 5'RACE template switching. This switching added a universal primer site and UMIs. The CD3+CD56-NKG2C+ fraction of a handful of donors was likewise dominated by these clonotypes.

The chain has TRBV3-1 and TRBJ2-7; either TRBD1 or TRBD2 may fit D (5 bases each). The sequence was obtained from a man between 50 and 59 years old who received an inactivated influenza vaccine. The material sequenced was CD4+ T cells sorted from PBMCs, taken about 12 days after vaccination. CDR3 amino acids: CASSQVGTEQYF. As DNA, the CDR3 is TGTGCCAGCAGCCAAGTCGGGACCGAGCAGTACTTC.